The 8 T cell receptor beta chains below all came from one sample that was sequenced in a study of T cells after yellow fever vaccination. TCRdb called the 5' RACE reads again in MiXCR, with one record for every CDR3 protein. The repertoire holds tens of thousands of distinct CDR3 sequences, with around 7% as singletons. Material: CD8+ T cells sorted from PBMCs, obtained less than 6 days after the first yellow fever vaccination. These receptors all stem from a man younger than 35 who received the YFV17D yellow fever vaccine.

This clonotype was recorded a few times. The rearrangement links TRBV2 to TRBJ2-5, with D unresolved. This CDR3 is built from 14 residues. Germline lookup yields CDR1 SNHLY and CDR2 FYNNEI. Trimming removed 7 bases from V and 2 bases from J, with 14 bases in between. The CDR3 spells CASIFRVGQETQYF. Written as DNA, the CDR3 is TGTGCCAGCATTTTCCGGGTGGGACAAGAGACCCAGTACTTC.

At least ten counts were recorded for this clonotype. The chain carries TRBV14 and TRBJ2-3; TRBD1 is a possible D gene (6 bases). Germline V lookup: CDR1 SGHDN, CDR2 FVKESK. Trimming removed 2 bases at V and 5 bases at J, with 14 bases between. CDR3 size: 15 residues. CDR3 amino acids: CASSQTPWDKDTQYF. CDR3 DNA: TGTGCCAGCAGCCAAACACCATGGGACAAAGATACGCAGTATTTT.

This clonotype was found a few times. The CDR3 nucleotides are TGCGCCAGCAGCTCCCGGACTCACAGTGGGGGGGACACTGAAGCTTTCTTT. Amino acid sequence: CASSSRTHSGGDTEAFF. The chain links TRBV5-1 to TRBJ1-1, with D tentatively TRBD1 (5 bases). Germline V gene lookup returns CDR1 SGHRS and CDR2 YFSETQ. Trimming cost V 3 bases and J 3 bases, with 21 bases left between them. The CDR3 spans 17 residues.

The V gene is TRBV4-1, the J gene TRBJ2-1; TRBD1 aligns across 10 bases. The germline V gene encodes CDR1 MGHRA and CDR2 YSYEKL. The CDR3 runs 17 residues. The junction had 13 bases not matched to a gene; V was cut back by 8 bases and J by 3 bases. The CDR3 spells CASREALTGGHYNEQFF. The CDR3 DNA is TGCGCCAGCCGCGAAGCCCTGACAGGGGGCCACTACAATGAGCAGTTCTTC.

Here the CDR3 reads CASSLPDLHGVDEAFF. The CDR3 coding sequence is TGTGCCAGCAGCTTGCCCGATCTCCATGGGGTGGATGAAGCTTTCTTT. The rearrangement links TRBV5-4 to TRBJ1-1; D not resolved. The CDR3 length is 16 residues. V was trimmed by 1 base and J by 7 bases, leaving 20 bases between them. Germline lookup yields CDR1 SGHNT and CDR2 YYREEE (reference sequence).

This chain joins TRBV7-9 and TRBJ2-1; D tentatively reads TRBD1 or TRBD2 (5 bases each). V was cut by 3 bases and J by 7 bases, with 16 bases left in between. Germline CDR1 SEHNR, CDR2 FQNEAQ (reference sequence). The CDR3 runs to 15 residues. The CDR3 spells CASSFIIQGENEQFF. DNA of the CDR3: TGTGCCAGCAGCTTTATTATCCAGGGAGAAAATGAGCAGTTCTTC.

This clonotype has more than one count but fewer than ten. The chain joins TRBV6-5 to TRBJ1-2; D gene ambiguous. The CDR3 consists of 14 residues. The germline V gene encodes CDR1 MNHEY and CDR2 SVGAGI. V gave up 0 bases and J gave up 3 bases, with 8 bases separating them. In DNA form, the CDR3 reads TGTGCCAGCAGTTACTCGGCGCGCCACTATGGCTACACCTTC. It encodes CASSYSARHYGYTF.

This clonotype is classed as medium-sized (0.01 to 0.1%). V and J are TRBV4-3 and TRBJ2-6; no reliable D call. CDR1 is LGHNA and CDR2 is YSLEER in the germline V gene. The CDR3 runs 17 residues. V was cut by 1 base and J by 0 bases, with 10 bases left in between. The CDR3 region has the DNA TGCGCCAGCAGCCAAGGGTCCAGCCCCTCTGGGGCCAACGTCCTGACTTTC. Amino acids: CASSQGSSPSGANVLTF.